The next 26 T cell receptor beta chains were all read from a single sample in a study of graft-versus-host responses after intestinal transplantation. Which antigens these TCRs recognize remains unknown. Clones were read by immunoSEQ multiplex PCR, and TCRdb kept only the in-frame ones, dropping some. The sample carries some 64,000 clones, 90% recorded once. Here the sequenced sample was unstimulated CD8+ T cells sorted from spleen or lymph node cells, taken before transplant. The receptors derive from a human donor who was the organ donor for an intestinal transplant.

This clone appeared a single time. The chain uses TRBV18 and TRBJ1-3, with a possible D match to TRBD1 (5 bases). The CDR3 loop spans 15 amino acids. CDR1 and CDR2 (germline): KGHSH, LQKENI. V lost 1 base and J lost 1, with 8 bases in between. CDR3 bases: TGTGCCAGCTCACCACAGCAGGGTTCTGGAAACACCATATATTTT. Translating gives CASSPQQGSGNTIYF.

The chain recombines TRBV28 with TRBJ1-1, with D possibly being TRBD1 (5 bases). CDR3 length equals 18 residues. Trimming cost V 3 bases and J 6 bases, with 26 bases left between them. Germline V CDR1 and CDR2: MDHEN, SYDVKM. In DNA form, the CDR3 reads TGTGCCAGCAGTTTTAATATCCAACGACGGGGGATTGCGCCTGAAGCTTTCTTT. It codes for CASSFNIQRRGIAPEAFF.

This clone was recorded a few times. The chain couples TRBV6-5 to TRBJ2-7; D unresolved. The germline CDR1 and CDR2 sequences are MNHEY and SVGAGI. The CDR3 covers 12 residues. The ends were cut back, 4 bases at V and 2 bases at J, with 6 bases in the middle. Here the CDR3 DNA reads TGTGCCAGCAGTTCGACTCCCTACGAGCAGTACTTC. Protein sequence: CASSSTPYEQYF.

The CDR3 here is CASSEGTSGTDTQYF. CDR3 bases: TGTGCCAGCAGCGAGGGGACTAGCGGCACAGATACGCAGTATTTT. The V gene is TRBV9, the J gene TRBJ2-3; 10 bases agree with TRBD2. Trimming took 3 bases from V and 1 from J; bases not matched to a gene: 2. This CDR3 comprises 15 residues. Looked up from germline, CDR1 is SGDLS and CDR2 is YYNGEE. Full variable domain (remainder filled in from reference TRBV9 and TRBJ2-3): DSGVTQTPKHLITATGQRVTLRCSPRSGDLSVYWYQQSLDQGLQFLIQYYNGEERAKGNILERFSAQQFPDLHSELNLSSLELGDSALYFCASSEGTSGTDTQYFGPGTRLTVL.

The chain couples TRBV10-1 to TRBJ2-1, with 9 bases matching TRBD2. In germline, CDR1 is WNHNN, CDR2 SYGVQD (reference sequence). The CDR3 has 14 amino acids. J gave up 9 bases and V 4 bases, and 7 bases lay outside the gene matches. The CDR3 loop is CASSAVSGSAEQFF. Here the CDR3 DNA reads TGCGCCAGCAGTGCTGTTAGCGGGAGCGCTGAGCAGTTCTTC.

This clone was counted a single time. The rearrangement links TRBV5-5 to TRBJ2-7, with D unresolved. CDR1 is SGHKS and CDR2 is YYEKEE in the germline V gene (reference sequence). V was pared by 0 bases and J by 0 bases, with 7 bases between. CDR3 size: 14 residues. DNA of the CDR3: TGTGCCAGCAGCTTGGAGAGCTCCTCCTACGAGCAGTACTTC. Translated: CASSLESSSYEQYF.

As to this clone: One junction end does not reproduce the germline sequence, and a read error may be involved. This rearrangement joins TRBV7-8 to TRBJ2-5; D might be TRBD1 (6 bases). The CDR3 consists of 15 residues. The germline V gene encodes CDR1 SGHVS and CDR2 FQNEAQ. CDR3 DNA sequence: TGTGCCAACAGCCAGGACAGTTCCACCCGGGAGACCCAGTACTTC. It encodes CANSQDSSTRETQYF.

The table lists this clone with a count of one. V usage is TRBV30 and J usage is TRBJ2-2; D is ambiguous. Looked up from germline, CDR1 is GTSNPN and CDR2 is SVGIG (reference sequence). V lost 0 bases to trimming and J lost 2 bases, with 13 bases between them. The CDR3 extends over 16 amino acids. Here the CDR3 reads CAWSVWQDANTGELFF. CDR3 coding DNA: TGTGCCTGGAGTGTATGGCAGGATGCAAACACCGGGGAGCTGTTTTTT.

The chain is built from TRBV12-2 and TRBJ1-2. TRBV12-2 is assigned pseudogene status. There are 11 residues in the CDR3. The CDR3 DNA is TGTGCAAGTCGCCTTCGCCGGGTCCACACCTTC. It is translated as CASRLRRVHTF.

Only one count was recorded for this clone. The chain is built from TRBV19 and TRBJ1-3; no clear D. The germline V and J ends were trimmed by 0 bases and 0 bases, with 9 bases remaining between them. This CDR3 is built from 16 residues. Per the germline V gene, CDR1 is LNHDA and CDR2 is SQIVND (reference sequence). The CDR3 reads CASSIENYNSGNTIYF. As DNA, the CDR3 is TGTGCCAGTAGTATAGAGAACTACAACTCTGGAAACACCATATATTTT.

The CDR3 sequence: CASSPYDTMNTEAFF. The CDR3 coding sequence is TGTGCCAGCAGTCCTTACGACACGATGAACACTGAAGCTTTCTTT. The chain couples TRBV5-6 to TRBJ1-1; D remains unclear. The germline V gene encodes CDR1 SGHDT and CDR2 YYEEEE. CDR3 length: 15 amino acids. Trimming pared 5 bases from V and 0 bases from J, leaving 14 bases between.

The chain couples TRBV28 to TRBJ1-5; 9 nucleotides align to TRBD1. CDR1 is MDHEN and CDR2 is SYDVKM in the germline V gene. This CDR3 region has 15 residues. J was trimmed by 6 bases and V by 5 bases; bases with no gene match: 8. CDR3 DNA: TGTGCCAGCAGTCCCCGGGACAGGGTCTTTCAGCCCCAGCATTTT. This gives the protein CASSPRDRVFQPQHF.

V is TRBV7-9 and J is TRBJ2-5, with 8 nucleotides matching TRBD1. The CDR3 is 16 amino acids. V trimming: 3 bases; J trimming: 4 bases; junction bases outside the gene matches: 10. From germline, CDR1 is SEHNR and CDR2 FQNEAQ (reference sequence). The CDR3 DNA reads TGTGCCAGCAGCTTCTTACAGGGGGGCGGTGGAGAGACCCAGTACTTC. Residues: CASSFLQGGGGETQYF. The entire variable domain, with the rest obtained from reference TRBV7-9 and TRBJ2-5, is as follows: DTGVSQNPRHKITKRGQNVTFRCDPISEHNRLYWYRQTLGQGPEFLTYFQNEAQLEKSRLLSDRFSAERPKGSFSTLEIQRTEQGDSAMYLCASSFLQGGGGETQYFGPGTRLLVL.

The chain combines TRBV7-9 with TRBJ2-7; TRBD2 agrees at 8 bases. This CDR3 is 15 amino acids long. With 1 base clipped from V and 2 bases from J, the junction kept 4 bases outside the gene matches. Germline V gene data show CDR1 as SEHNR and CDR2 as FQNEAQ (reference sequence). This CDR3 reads CASSLVLTSAYEQYF. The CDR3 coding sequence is TGTGCCAGCAGCTTAGTGCTGACTAGCGCCTACGAGCAGTACTTC.

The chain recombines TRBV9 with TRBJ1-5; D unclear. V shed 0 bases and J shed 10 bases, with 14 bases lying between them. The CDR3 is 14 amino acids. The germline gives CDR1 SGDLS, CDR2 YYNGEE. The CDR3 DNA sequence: TGTGCCAGCAGCGTAGTACCGGGGATGAATCCCCAGCATTTT. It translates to CASSVVPGMNPQHF. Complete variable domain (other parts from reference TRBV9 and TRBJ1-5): DSGVTQTPKHLITATGQRVTLRCSPRSGDLSVYWYQQSLDQGLQFLIQYYNGEERAKGNILERFSAQQFPDLHSELNLSSLELGDSALYFCASSVVPGMNPQHFGDGTRLSIL.

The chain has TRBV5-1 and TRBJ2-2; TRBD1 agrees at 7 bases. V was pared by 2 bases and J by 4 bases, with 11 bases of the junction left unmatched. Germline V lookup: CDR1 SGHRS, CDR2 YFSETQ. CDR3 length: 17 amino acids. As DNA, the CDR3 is TGCGCCAGCAGCTTTCTTCGGACAGGAAAAGGCACCGGGGAGCTGTTTTTT. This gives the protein CASSFLRTGKGTGELFF.

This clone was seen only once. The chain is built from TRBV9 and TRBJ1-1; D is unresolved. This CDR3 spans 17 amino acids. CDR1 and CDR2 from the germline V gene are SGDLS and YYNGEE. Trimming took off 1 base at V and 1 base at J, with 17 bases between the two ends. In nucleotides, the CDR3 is TGTGCCAGCAGCGTACGGTTTAGAGGATGGAGGAACACTGAAGCTTTCTTT. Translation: CASSVRFRGWRNTEAFF. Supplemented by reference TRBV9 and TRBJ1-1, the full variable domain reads DSGVTQTPKHLITATGQRVTLRCSPRSGDLSVYWYQQSLDQGLQFLIQYYNGEERAKGNILERFSAQQFPDLHSELNLSSLELGDSALYFCASSVRFRGWRNTEAFFGQGTRLTVV.

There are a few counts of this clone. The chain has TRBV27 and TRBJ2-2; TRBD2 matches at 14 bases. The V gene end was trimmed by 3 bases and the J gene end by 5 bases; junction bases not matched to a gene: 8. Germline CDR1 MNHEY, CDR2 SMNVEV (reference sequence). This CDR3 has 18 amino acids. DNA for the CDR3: TGTGCCAGCAGTTTGGGACTAGCGGGAGTAGTAGGGACCGGGGAGCTGTTTTTT. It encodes CASSLGLAGVVGTGELFF.

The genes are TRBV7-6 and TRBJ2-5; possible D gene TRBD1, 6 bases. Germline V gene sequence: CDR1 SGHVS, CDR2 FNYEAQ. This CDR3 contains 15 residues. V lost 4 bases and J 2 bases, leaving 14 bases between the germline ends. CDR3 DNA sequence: TGTGCCAGCAGCTCAACACCGGGACAACAAGAGACCCAGTACTTC. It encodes CASSSTPGQQETQYF.

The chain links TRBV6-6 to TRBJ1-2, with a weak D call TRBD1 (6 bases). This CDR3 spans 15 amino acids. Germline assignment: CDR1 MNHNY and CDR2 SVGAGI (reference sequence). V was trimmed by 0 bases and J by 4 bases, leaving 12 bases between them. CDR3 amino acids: CASSYSDRTVYGYTF. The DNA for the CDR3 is TGTGCCAGCAGTTACTCCGACAGGACCGTCTATGGCTACACCTTC.

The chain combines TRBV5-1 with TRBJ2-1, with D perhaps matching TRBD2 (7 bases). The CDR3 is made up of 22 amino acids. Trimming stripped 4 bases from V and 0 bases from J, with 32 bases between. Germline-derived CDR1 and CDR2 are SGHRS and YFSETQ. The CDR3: CASSTSWGAGTNLRSSYNEQFF. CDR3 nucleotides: TGCGCCAGCAGCACATCATGGGGGGCCGGGACTAACCTCAGGAGCTCCTACAATGAGCAGTTCTTC.

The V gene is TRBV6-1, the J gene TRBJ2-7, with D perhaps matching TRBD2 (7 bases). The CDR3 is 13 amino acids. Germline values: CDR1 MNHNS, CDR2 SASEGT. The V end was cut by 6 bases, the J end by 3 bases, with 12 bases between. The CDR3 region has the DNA TGTGCCAGCAGCGAGGGGGGGTTCTACGAGCAGTACTTC. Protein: CASSEGGFYEQYF.

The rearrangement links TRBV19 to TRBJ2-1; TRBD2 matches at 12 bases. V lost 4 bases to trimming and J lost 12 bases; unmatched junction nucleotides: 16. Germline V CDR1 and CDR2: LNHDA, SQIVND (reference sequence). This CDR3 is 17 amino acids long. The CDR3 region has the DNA TGTGCCAGTAGTAAACTACCGGGACTAGCGGGTAAGGTTGGGCAGTTCTTC. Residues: CASSKLPGLAGKVGQFF.

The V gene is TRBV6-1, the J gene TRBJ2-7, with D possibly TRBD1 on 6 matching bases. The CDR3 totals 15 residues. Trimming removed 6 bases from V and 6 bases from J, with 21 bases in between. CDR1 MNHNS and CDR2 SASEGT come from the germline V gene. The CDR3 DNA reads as TGTGCCAGCAGCTGGGGGATGGCAGTAGGGGGCGAGCAGTACTTC. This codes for CASSWGMAVGGEQYF.

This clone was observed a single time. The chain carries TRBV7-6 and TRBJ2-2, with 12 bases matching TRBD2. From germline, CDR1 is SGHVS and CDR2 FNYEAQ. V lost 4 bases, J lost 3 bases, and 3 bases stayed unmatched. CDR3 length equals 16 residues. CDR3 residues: CASSSTSGGYTGELFF. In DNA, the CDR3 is TGTGCCAGCAGCTCGACTAGCGGGGGTTACACCGGGGAGCTGTTTTTT.

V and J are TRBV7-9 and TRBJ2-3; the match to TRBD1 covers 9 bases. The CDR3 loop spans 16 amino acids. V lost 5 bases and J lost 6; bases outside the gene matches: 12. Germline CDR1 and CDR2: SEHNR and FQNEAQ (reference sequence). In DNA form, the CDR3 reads TGTGCCAGCAGCCCAGGAGACAGGGGGATTAAGGATACGCAGTATTTT. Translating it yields CASSPGDRGIKDTQYF. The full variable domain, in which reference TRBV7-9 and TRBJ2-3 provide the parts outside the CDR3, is DTGVSQNPRHKITKRGQNVTFRCDPISEHNRLYWYRQTLGQGPEFLTYFQNEAQLEKSRLLSDRFSAERPKGSFSTLEIQRTEQGDSAMYLCASSPGDRGIKDTQYFGPGTRLTVL.